The 10 T cell receptor beta chains listed next were all sequenced from one sample in a study of cytomegalovirus exposure and HLA in healthy donors. PCR involved 60 Vbeta and 13 Jbeta primers. The table came from immunoSEQ multiplex PCR; TCRdb's copy has only in-frame clones and leaves some out. The sample has 90,000 to 120,000 clones, 60% to 80% seen once. Sequenced sample: PBMCs. Every receptor here comes from a man aged 18 to 29 in good health and CMV-seronegative.

About this clone itself: Germline and junction disagree at one end, which may indicate a read error. The V and J genes are TRBV6-5 and TRBJ1-2; D perhaps matches TRBD1 (6 bases). The CDR3 length is 14 residues. Germline CDR1 and CDR2: MNHEY and SVGAGI. The CDR3 DNA is TGTGCCAGCAGTACAGGGTGGGCAAACTATGGCTACCCCTTC. Translating it yields CASSTGWANYGYPF.

This clone was found once. The J gene is TRBJ2-7, the V gene TRBV6-5; TRBD1 agrees at 9 bases. The CDR3 contains 13 residues. J was trimmed by 6 bases and V by 10 bases; bases with no gene match: 10. Germline V lookup: CDR1 MNHEY, CDR2 SVGAGI. The CDR3 spells CATIPRDRVEQYF. The CDR3, as DNA: TGTGCCACTATTCCAAGGGACAGGGTCGAGCAGTACTTC.

The V and J genes are TRBV14 and TRBJ1-1; D is perhaps TRBD1 (5 bases). V was cut by 5 bases and J by 5 bases, with 18 bases left in between. The length of the CDR3 is 15 residues. Germline lookup yields CDR1 SGHDN and CDR2 FVKESK. This chain's CDR3 is CASSGDRGVWTEAFF. The CDR3 nucleotides are TGTGCCAGCAGCGGAGATCGGGGGGTCTGGACTGAAGCTTTCTTT.

V usage is TRBV7-9 and J usage is TRBJ1-2, with 10 bases lining up with TRBD1. J lost 7 bases, V lost 7 bases, and 6 bases had no gene match. Germline V gene data show CDR1 as SEHNR and CDR2 as FQNEAQ (reference sequence). The CDR3 extends over 13 amino acids. The CDR3, as DNA: TGTGCCAGCATCGACAGGGGGCTTGGTGGCTACACCTTC. Its translation is CASIDRGLGGYTF.

This CDR3 is CASSEQGAGRSPLHF. CDR3 DNA: TGTGCCAGCAGCGAACAGGGGGCCGGGCGTTCACCCCTCCACTTT. The chain recombines TRBV9 with TRBJ1-6, with 9 bases matching TRBD1. Looked up from germline, CDR1 is SGDLS and CDR2 is YYNGEE. The CDR3 covers 15 residues. V was clipped by 3 bases and J by 9 bases; unmatched bases: 7.

V and J are TRBV29-1 and TRBJ1-2; 7 positions match TRBD1. The CDR3 extends over 12 amino acids. Per germline, CDR1 SQVTM and CDR2 ANQGSEA. Trimming cost V 7 bases and J 10 bases; bases outside gene matches: 12. CDR3 in DNA: TGCAGCGCCCTTCGGACAGGTGAGGACTACACCTTC. Its protein is CSALRTGEDYTF.

The chain employs TRBV7-9 and TRBJ2-2; tentatively, D is TRBD1 (5 bases). V lost 5 bases and J 6 bases, leaving 16 bases between the germline ends. CDR1 is SEHNR and CDR2 is FQNEAQ in the germline V gene (reference sequence). The CDR3 extends over 15 amino acids. The CDR3 reads CASSRRSAGPGELFF. DNA of the CDR3: TGTGCCAGCAGCCGAAGGTCTGCAGGGCCCGGGGAGCTGTTTTTT.

The chain couples TRBV19 to TRBJ1-2; the match to TRBD1 covers 7 bases. The CDR3 is made up of 14 amino acids. Germline CDR1 LNHDA, CDR2 SQIVND (reference sequence). The ends lost 1 base at V and 6 bases at J; junction bases unmatched: 5. This CDR3 reads CASSIGIDRDGYTF. In DNA, the CDR3 is TGTGCCAGTAGTATAGGAATTGACAGGGATGGCTACACCTTC.

The V call is TRBV28, the J call TRBJ1-5; no firm D call. Germline CDR1 and CDR2: MDHEN and SYDVKM. This CDR3 has 16 amino acids. Trimming took off 6 bases at V and 0 bases at J, with 15 bases between the two ends. In DNA, the CDR3 is TGTGCCAGCAGCCCCTGGAGGAAAATTAGCAATCAGCCCCAGCATTTT. Protein sequence: CASSPWRKISNQPQHF.

This clone occurred a few times. The chain employs TRBV7-6 and TRBJ2-5, with D tentatively TRBD2 (6 bases). The CDR3 covers 15 residues. The germline CDR1 and CDR2 sequences are SGHVS and FNYEAQ. Trimming stripped 1 base from V and 5 bases from J, with 14 bases between. The CDR3 coding sequence is TGTGCCAGCAGCTTAGGTTTGCGGGGCGGGGAGACCCAGTACTTC. It codes for CASSLGLRGGETQYF.